A selection of T cell receptor beta chains follows, all from one sample in a study of OX40 agonist ivuxolimab in advanced cancers. Some clones are missing from TCRdb's copy, which holds only in-frame ones; the method was immunoSEQ multiplex PCR. The data hold about 61,000 clones, with roughly 84% observed a single time. The material was CD4+ or CD8+ T cells sorted from blood, obtained in a trial of the OX40 agonist ivuxolimab. These receptors all stem from an adult with an advanced solid tumor such as melanoma, head and neck, liver or kidney cancer. Both conserved end residues are part of each CDR3. D genes are given only for firm matches. Rows may omit the clone size; those that give it use once, few, many or a size class.

>TRBV27|TRBJ1-2|NA|15|NA
CASSTSSGTGRGYTF
NA
>TRBV6-6|TRBJ2-1|NA|14|TRBD1
CASNMIDRGNEQFF
TGTGCCAGCAATATGATCGACAGGGGTAATGAGCAGTTCTTC
>TRBV19|TRBJ1-1|NA|14|NA
CASTRPGTVTEAFF
TGTGCCAGTACCCGTCCAGGAACGGTGACTGAAGCTTTCTTT
>TRBV5-1|TRBJ1-2|NA|15|TRBD1
CASSLAPGTGGGYTF
TGCGCCAGCAGCTTGGCTCCCGGGACAGGCGGTGGCTACACCTTC
>TRBV7-9|TRBJ1-3|few|15|NA
CASSDAGWTGNTIYF
TGTGCCAGCAGTGACGCGGGATGGACTGGAAACACCATATATTTT
>TRBV5-1|TRBJ1-1|NA|13|TRBD1
CASSRQGSTEAFF
TGCGCCAGCAGCCGACAGGGTAGTACTGAAGCTTTCTTT
>TRBV2|TRBJ2-3|NA|15|NA
CASSETAYGTDTQYF
TGTGCCAGCAGTGAGACAGCGTACGGAACAGATACGCAGTATTTT
>TRBV28|TRBJ2-5|NA|16|TRBD1
CASSFASTGLGETQYF
TGTGCCAGCAGTTTCGCCTCGACAGGGTTAGGAGAGACCCAGTACTTC
>TRBV10-2|TRBJ2-5|NA|16|NA
CASSPGPRFGSKTQYF
TGCGCCAGCAGTCCGGGCCCCCGATTCGGCTCCAAGACCCAGTACTTC
>TRBV5-1|TRBJ2-6|NA|14|NA
CASSLEAGAADLTF
TGCGCCAGCAGCTTGGAGGCAGGGGCGGCAGACCTGACTTTC
>TRBV7-3|TRBJ2-3|NA|14|TRBD2
CASSSAGATDTQYF
TGTGCCAGCAGCTCAGCGGGAGCGACAGATACGCAGTATTTT
>TRBV7-9|TRBJ1-3|NA|15|NA
CASSLRGSSGNTIYF
TGTGCCAGCAGTTTGAGGGGGAGCTCTGGAAACACCATATATTTT
>TRBV11-1|TRBJ2-1|NA|15|TRBD2
CASSQRLAGGTEQFF
TGTGCCAGCAGCCAACGACTAGCGGGAGGAACTGAGCAGTTCTTC
>TRBV7-6|TRBJ2-5|NA|15|TRBD1
CASSRIQDRGETQYF
TGTGCCAGCAGCCGAATACAGGACAGGGGCGAGACCCAGTACTTC
>TRBV9|TRBJ2-5|few|14|NA
CASSVWGSEETQYF
TGTGCCAGCAGCGTCTGGGGCAGTGAAGAGACCCAGTACTTC
>TRBV4-1|TRBJ2-6|once|17|NA
CASSQGRSLMGTNVLTF
TGCGCCAGCAGCCAAGGACGGTCCCTTATGGGGACCAACGTCCTGACTTTC
>TRBV19|TRBJ2-7|few|16|TRBD2
CASSIRRASGSYEQYF
TGTGCCAGTAGTATCCGGCGGGCTAGCGGGAGCTACGAGCAGTACTTC
>TRBV5-1|TRBJ2-3|NA|15|NA
CASTPDSSFTDTQYF
TGCGCCAGCACACCGGACAGTTCTTTCACAGATACGCAGTATTTT
>TRBV5-1|TRBJ2-1|once|15|TRBD2
CASSLWTSSDNEQFF
TGCGCCAGCAGCTTGTGGACTAGCTCCGACAATGAGCAGTTCTTC
>TRBV12-5|TRBJ2-5|NA|14|NA
CASGLGAGGETQYF
TGTGCTAGTGGTTTGGGGGCGGGTGGCGAGACCCAGTACTTC
>TRBV7-9|TRBJ2-1|NA|18|TRBD2
CASSPPTSASGTYNEQFF
TGTGCCAGCAGCCCGCCCACCTCGGCTAGCGGGACTTACAATGAGCAGTTCTTC
>TRBV7-2|TRBJ2-7|NA|15|TRBD1
CASRIPGQGPYEQYF
TGTGCCAGCAGGATACCGGGACAGGGGCCCTACGAGCAGTACTTC
>TRBV28|TRBJ2-5|NA|15|NA
CASSSPLPGKETQYF
TGTGCCAGCAGTTCCCCTTTACCGGGGAAAGAGACCCAGTACTTC
>TRBV20-1|TRBJ1-2|NA|11|NA
CSARVEMSYTF
TGCAGTGCCAGAGTCGAAATGAGCTACACCTTC
>TRBV28|TRBJ2-3|NA|15|NA
CASSPGLEGADTQYF
TGTGCCAGCAGTCCTGGACTAGAGGGGGCAGATACGCAGTATTTT
>TRBV5-6|TRBJ2-3|NA|18|TRBD2
CASSAPGLGLAATDTQYF
TGTGCCAGCTCGGCCCCAGGGTTAGGGCTAGCGGCAACAGATACGCAGTATTTT
>TRBV7-2|TRBJ1-1|few|15|NA
CASSEGAPWNTEAFF
TGTGCCAGCAGCGAAGGGGCGCCTTGGAACACTGAAGCTTTCTTT
>TRBV18|TRBJ2-7|NA|14|NA
CASSPSGTRNEQYF
TGTGCCAGCTCACCATCAGGGACGCGCAACGAGCAGTACTTC
>TRBV5-1|TRBJ1-3|NA|12|NA
CASSLGGNTIYF
TGCGCCAGCAGCTTGGGTGGAAACACCATATATTTT
>TRBV7-9|TRBJ2-5|NA|11|NA
CASRAGETQYF
TGTGCCAGCAGGGCGGGGGAGACCCAGTACTTC
>TRBV18|TRBJ2-7|NA|15|NA
CASSPSGEVWYEQYF
TGTGCCAGCTCACCCTCAGGGGAGGTGTGGTACGAGCAGTACTTC
>TRBV27|TRBJ2-1|NA|14|NA
CASSPVSSYNEQFF
TGTGCCAGCAGTCCCGTGAGCTCCTACAATGAGCAGTTCTTC
>TRBV14|TRBJ2-5|once|16|TRBD2
CASSQDYLAGVETQYF
TGTGCCAGCAGCCAAGATTACCTAGCGGGAGTGGAGACCCAGTACTTC
>TRBV6-1|TRBJ1-1|few|15|TRBD1
CASSRRDREGTEAFF
TGTGCCAGCAGTAGAAGGGACAGGGAGGGGACTGAAGCTTTCTTT
>TRBV11-2|TRBJ2-3|NA|16|TRBD1
CASSLTGTENTDTQYF
TGTGCCAGCAGCTTGACCGGGACAGAAAACACAGATACGCAGTATTTT
>TRBV6-5|TRBJ1-5|NA|13|NA
CASKGAGNQPQHF
TGTGCCAGCAAAGGAGCGGGGAATCAGCCCCAGCATTTT
>TRBV29-1|TRBJ2-5|once|14|TRBD2
CSVDGTRIRETQYF
TGCAGCGTTGACGGGACTAGGATTCGAGAGACCCAGTACTTC
>TRBV7-2|TRBJ2-7|NA|15|NA
CASSLAGGVVYEQYF
TGTGCCAGCAGCTTAGCGGGAGGCGTTGTCTACGAGCAGTACTTC
>TRBV18|TRBJ1-1|NA|15|NA
CASSPRTALNTEAFF
TGTGCCAGCTCACCACGAACAGCACTGAACACTGAAGCTTTCTTT
>TRBV29-1|TRBJ1-1|NA|13|NA
CSVEGQANTEAFF
TGCAGCGTTGAAGGACAGGCGAACACTGAAGCTTTCTTT
>TRBV7-6|TRBJ1-1|NA|13|NA
CASSRVLNTEAFF
TGTGCCAGCAGCCGCGTCCTGAACACTGAAGCTTTCTTT
>TRBV5-8|TRBJ1-2|NA|12|NA
CASSFKTYGYTF
TGTGCCAGCAGCTTCAAGACCTATGGCTACACCTTC
>TRBV11-2|TRBJ1-5|NA|18|TRBD1
CASSLGDRERLGNQPQHF
TGTGCCAGCAGCTTAGGGGACAGGGAAAGGTTGGGCAATCAGCCCCAGCATTTT
>TRBV5-1|TRBJ1-3|NA|14|NA
CASSTTGTGNTIYF
TGCGCCAGCAGTACAACAGGGACTGGAAACACCATATATTTT
>TRBV11-2|TRBJ2-1|NA|15|NA
CASSLDWQNYNEQFF
TGTGCCAGCAGCTTAGATTGGCAGAACTACAATGAGCAGTTCTTC
>TRBV2|TRBJ2-5|NA|15|NA
CASRGRSVGEETQYF
TGTGCCAGCAGGGGGAGAAGTGTGGGGGAAGAGACCCAGTACTTC
>TRBV5-1|TRBJ1-2|few|15|NA
CASSSGTDGVYGYTF
TGCGCCAGCAGCTCCGGGACGGACGGGGTCTATGGCTACACCTTC
>TRBV5-1|TRBJ2-7|NA|19|TRBD2
CASSIRPGLAGDGSYEQYF
TGCGCCAGCAGCATCCGGCCGGGACTAGCGGGAGACGGCTCGTACGAGCAGTACTTC
>TRBV2|TRBJ1-2|NA|13|NA
CASRTDGGHGYTF
TGTGCCAGCAGGACTGATGGGGGCCATGGCTACACCTTC
>TRBV5-4|TRBJ2-1|NA|13|NA
CASSLPPGNEQFF
TGTGCCAGCAGCTTGCCCCCGGGAAACGAGCAGTTCTTC
>TRBV28|TRBJ1-3|NA|16|NA
CASSFSRGTYGNTIYF
TGTGCCAGCAGTTTCAGCAGGGGAACTTATGGAAACACCATATATTTT
>TRBV19|TRBJ2-7|few|13|TRBD1
CASRGLATYEQYF
TGTGCCAGCAGGGGGCTGGCGACCTACGAGCAGTACTTC